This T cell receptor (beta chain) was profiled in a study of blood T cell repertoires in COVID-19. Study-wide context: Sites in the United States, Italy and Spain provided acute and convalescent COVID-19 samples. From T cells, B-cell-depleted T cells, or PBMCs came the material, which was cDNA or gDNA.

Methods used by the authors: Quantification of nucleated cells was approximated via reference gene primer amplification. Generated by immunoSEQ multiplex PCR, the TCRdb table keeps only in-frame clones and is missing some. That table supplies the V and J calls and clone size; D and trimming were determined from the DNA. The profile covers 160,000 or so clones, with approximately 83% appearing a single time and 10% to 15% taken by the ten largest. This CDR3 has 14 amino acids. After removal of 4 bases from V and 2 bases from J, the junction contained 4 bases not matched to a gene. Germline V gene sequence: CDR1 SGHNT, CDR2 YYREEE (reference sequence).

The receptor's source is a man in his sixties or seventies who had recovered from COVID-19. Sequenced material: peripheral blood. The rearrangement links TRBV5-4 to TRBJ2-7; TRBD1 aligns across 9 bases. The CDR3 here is CASSPGQGAYEQYF. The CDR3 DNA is TGTGCCAGCAGCCCGGGACAGGGTGCCTACGAGCAGTACTTC.